This T cell receptor (beta chain) was documented in a study of cytomegalovirus exposure and HLA in healthy donors. PCR used 60 Vbeta primers and 13 Jbeta primers. Measured with immunoSEQ multiplex PCR; TCRdb has only the in-frame clones, and not every one. Of about 120,000 clones in the sample, about 73% were seen once. Germline V gene lookup returns CDR1 DFQATT and CDR2 SNEGSKA (reference sequence). CDR3 size: 11 residues. After removal of 7 bases from V and 7 bases from J, the junction contained 5 bases not matched to a gene. The gene calls are TRBV20-1 and TRBJ2-7; 9 bases are a match to TRBD2. This clonotype was sampled from a woman aged 30 to 39 in good health and CMV-seropositive. The sequenced sample consisted of PBMCs. CDR3 nucleotides: TGCAGTGGGGGACTAGCACAAGAGCAGTACTTC. The encoded protein is CSGGLAQEQYF.